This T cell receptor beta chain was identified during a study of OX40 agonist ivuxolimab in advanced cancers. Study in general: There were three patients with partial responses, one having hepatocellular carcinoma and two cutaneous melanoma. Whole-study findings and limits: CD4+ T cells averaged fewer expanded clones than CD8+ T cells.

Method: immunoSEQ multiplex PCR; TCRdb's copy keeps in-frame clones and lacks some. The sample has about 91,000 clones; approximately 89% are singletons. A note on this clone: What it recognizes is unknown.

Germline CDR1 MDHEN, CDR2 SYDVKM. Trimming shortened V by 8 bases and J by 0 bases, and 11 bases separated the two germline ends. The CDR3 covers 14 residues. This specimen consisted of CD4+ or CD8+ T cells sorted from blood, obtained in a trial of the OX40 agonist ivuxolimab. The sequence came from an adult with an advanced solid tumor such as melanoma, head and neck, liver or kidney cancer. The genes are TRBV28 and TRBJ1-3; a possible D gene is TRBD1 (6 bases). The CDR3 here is CASEGGGSGNTIYF. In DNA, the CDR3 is TGTGCCAGCGAGGGGGGGGGCTCTGGAAACACCATATATTTT.